A selection of T cell receptor beta chains follows, all from one sample in a study of shared clonotypes between healthy human individuals. The repertoire was sequenced with immunoSEQ multiplex PCR; TCRdb's copy has only in-frame clones and lacks some. The table has about 580,000 clones, more than 95% seen once; the top ten hold 0.3%. Sequenced input: naive CD8+ T cells sorted from blood. All receptors derive from a young man in good health. The CDR3 runs from the conserved cysteine through the conserved F or W. The D gene is left open where the match is weak. Not every row has a clone size; where given, it reads once, few, many or a size class.

J gene,V gene,D gene,clone size,CDR3 DNA,CDR3 protein
TRBJ2-1,TRBV25-1,NA,NA,TGTGCCAGCTCCGAGGACATCTCCTACAATGAGCAGTTCTTC,CASSEDISYNEQFF
TRBJ2-7,TRBV7-8,NA,once,TGTGCCACCGTGGGACGGATATCCTACGAGCAGTACTTC,CATVGRISYEQYF
TRBJ2-7,TRBV7-9,TRBD2,NA,TGTGCCAGCAGCAACCCAACTAGCGGGCATGTTGAGCAGTACTTC,CASSNPTSGHVEQYF
TRBJ2-7,TRBV7-2,TRBD1,once,TGTGCCAGCAGCACCGGACAGGGGGCGAGTGAGCAGTACTTC,CASSTGQGASEQYF
TRBJ1-1,TRBV7-9,TRBD1,once,TGTGCCAGCAGCGACCGGGACAGGGGTCAGACTGAAGCTTTCTTT,CASSDRDRGQTEAFF
TRBJ2-1,TRBV5-1,NA,NA,TGCGCCAGCAGCCCGGGGGGCGGTGACTCCTACAATGAGCAGTTCTTC,CASSPGGGDSYNEQFF
TRBJ2-2,TRBV7-9,NA,NA,TGTGCCAGCAGCCGTAGCGGAGTGAACACCGGGGAGCTGTTTTTT,CASSRSGVNTGELFF
TRBJ2-7,TRBV29-1,NA,NA,TGCAGCGTTGAATACAGAGATTCCTACGAGCAGTACTTC,CSVEYRDSYEQYF
TRBJ1-1,TRBV7-2,NA,NA,TGTGCCAGCAGCTTAGACCCTGGGGACACTGAAGCTTTCTTT,CASSLDPGDTEAFF
TRBJ2-7,TRBV5-5,NA,NA,TGTGCCAGCAGCTTGGAATGGAGGGACTACGAGCAGTACTTC,CASSLEWRDYEQYF
TRBJ2-1,TRBV14,NA,NA,TGTGCCAGCAGCCGAAGACGGACTGAGCAGTTCTTC,CASSRRRTEQFF
TRBJ1-2,TRBV28,NA,NA,TGTGCCAGCACCATTGAGGGTTACTATGGCTACACCTTC,CASTIEGYYGYTF
TRBJ2-1,TRBV7-6,TRBD2,NA,TGTGCCAGCAGCCTTGGGGCTAGCGGGGCCCCGGATGAGCAGTTCTTC,CASSLGASGAPDEQFF
TRBJ2-7,TRBV5-1,NA,NA,TGCGCCAGCAGCCTGGGGGGCGGGGAACTATACGAGCAGTACTTC,CASSLGGGELYEQYF
TRBJ1-5,TRBV15,NA,NA,TGTGCCACCAGCAGAGAGAGGAATAGCAATCAGCCCCAGCATTTT,CATSRERNSNQPQHF
TRBJ2-7,TRBV11-3,NA,once,TGTGCCAGCAGCTCGGCAGGGGCCTACGAGCAGTACTTC,CASSSAGAYEQYF
TRBJ2-3,TRBV10-2,NA,NA,TGCGCCAGCAGTGAGGGATTGCGGACAGATACGCAGTATTTT,CASSEGLRTDTQYF
TRBJ1-4,TRBV28,NA,NA,TGTGCCAGCAGTTTCACGGACAATAATGAAAAACTGTTTTTT,CASSFTDNNEKLFF
TRBJ2-1,TRBV6-5,NA,NA,TGTGCCAGCAGTTCCCTACCGGGAGATGAGCAGTTCTTC,CASSSLPGDEQFF
TRBJ1-5,TRBV19,NA,NA,TGTGCCAGTAGACTCGGGCACATCAATCAGCCCCAGCATTTT,CASRLGHINQPQHF
TRBJ2-3,TRBV7-9,TRBD2,NA,TGTGCCAGCAGTTATCCCCCTAGCGGAACTCAGGATACGCAGTATTTT,CASSYPPSGTQDTQYF
TRBJ2-1,TRBV10-3,NA,NA,TGTGCCATCAGTGAGGGAGGCAGGAGCTCCTACAATGAGCAGTTCTTC,CAISEGGRSSYNEQFF
TRBJ2-3,TRBV28,TRBD2,NA,TGTGCCAGCAACCCCCTTAGCGGGAGGGCCGGAGATACGCAGTATTTT,CASNPLSGRAGDTQYF
TRBJ2-7,TRBV7-2,NA,NA,TGTGCCAGCAGCTCGGGCTTCGAGCAGTACTTC,CASSSGFEQYF
TRBJ2-3,TRBV5-6,TRBD1,NA,TGTGCCAGCAGCGGACAGGGCTCGGATACGCAGTATTTT,CASSGQGSDTQYF
TRBJ1-2,TRBV27,NA,NA,TGTGCCAGCAGTTTTGGGGCAGGGGATGGCTACACCTTC,CASSFGAGDGYTF
TRBJ1-3,TRBV13,TRBD1,NA,TGTGCCAGCAGCTCCCGGGGACAGGGAGACACCATATATTTT,CASSSRGQGDTIYF
TRBJ2-3,TRBV18,NA,NA,TGTGCCAGCTCCCGCGGTGGGTCCACAGATACGCAGTATTTT,CASSRGGSTDTQYF
TRBJ1-3,TRBV29-1,TRBD1,NA,TGCAGCGTTGAAGGGACAGGGGAAGGAAACACCATATATTTT,CSVEGTGEGNTIYF
TRBJ2-1,TRBV29-1,TRBD2,NA,TGCAGCGTTGTAGGCGGGGGTTACAATGAGCAGTTCTTC,CSVVGGGYNEQFF
TRBJ2-1,TRBV11-2,TRBD2,NA,TGTGCCAGCAGCTTAGAGGGGACTAGAAATGAGCAGTTCTTC,CASSLEGTRNEQFF
TRBJ1-1,TRBV19,NA,NA,TGTGCCAGTAGTATTTCGAGCAGGGACCCTAAGGCTTTCTTT,CASSISSRDPKAFF
TRBJ2-5,TRBV6-5,TRBD2,NA,TGTGCCAGCGCGACTAGCGGACGCCAAGAGACCCAGTACTTC,CASATSGRQETQYF
TRBJ1-1,TRBV7-6,NA,NA,TGTGCCAGCAGCTTAACAGGGAACACTGAAGCTTTCTTT,CASSLTGNTEAFF
TRBJ1-5,TRBV7-8,NA,NA,TGTGCCAGCAGCTTAGGTAATCAGCCCCAGCATTTT,CASSLGNQPQHF
TRBJ2-1,TRBV29-1,TRBD2,once,TGCAGCGGGAGACTAGCGGGAGATCTTGGGGAGCAGTTCTTC,CSGRLAGDLGEQFF
TRBJ1-5,TRBV7-9,TRBD1,NA,TGTGCCAGCAGCTCCGCAGGGGGAGGACTCAATCAGCCCCAGCATTTT,CASSSAGGGLNQPQHF
TRBJ2-5,TRBV27,NA,NA,TGTGCCAGCAGTTTGCGCCGTTCGGGCGGAGAGACCCAGTACTTC,CASSLRRSGGETQYF
TRBJ2-1,TRBV7-3,TRBD2,NA,TGTGCCAGCAGCCCCTTAGCGGGCCTCTCCTACAATGAGCAGTTCTTC,CASSPLAGLSYNEQFF
TRBJ2-3,TRBV29-1,TRBD1,NA,TGCAGCACTCTTTATTGGGACAGGGGTACAGATACGCAGTATTTT,CSTLYWDRGTDTQYF
TRBJ2-7,TRBV5-4,NA,NA,TGTGCCAGCAGCTTGAGCGGCAGGGCCTCCTACGAGCAGTACTTC,CASSLSGRASYEQYF
TRBJ2-7,TRBV5-1,NA,NA,TGCGCCAGCAGCCTACGGGACAACTCCTACGAGCAGTACTTC,CASSLRDNSYEQYF
TRBJ2-7,TRBV18,NA,NA,TGTGCCAGCTCACCTGAGGGGATATCCTCCTACGAGCAGTACTTC,CASSPEGISSYEQYF
TRBJ1-4,TRBV7-9,NA,NA,TGTGCCAGCAGCTTGGCAGGGGTAGGGCCAACTAATGAAAAACTGTTTTTT,CASSLAGVGPTNEKLFF
TRBJ1-2,TRBV29-1,NA,NA,TGCAGCGTTGAAGACAGGGTGTACTATGGCTACACCTTC,CSVEDRVYYGYTF
TRBJ1-5,TRBV5-6,NA,NA,TGTGCCAGCAGCTTGGGCAGGGCTACCAATCAGCCCCAGCATTTT,CASSLGRATNQPQHF
TRBJ2-7,TRBV28,NA,NA,TGTGCCAGCAGAAAAGGAGGGGGTCCCTACGAGCAGTACTTC,CASRKGGGPYEQYF
TRBJ2-7,TRBV5-1,TRBD1,NA,TGCGCCAGCAGCCCCAGGACAGGATCCTACGAGCAGTACTTC,CASSPRTGSYEQYF